This T cell receptor (beta chain) was identified during a study of PD-1 blockade in mismatch repair-deficient tumors. Profiled with immunoSEQ multiplex PCR; TCRdb holds only in-frame clones, not every one. The sample has about 110,000 clones, around three quarters seen once. PCR or immunohistochemistry showed mismatch repair deficiency in every enrolled patient. The germline V and J ends were trimmed by 4 bases and 5 bases, with 15 bases remaining between them. The V gene's germline CDR1 is MGHRA and CDR2 YSYEKL. The CDR3 has 15 amino acids. This rearrangement joins TRBV4-1 to TRBJ1-3; D is perhaps TRBD1 (5 bases). Sequenced here: peripheral blood, sampled approximately 14 months after starting pembrolizumab. The clonotype comes from an adult with mismatch repair-deficient cancer. CDR3 protein: CASSPILRDRNTIYF. The CDR3 DNA follows: TGCGCCAGCAGCCCCATACTAAGGGACCGAAACACCATATATTTT.